The 28 T cell receptor beta chains presented below share a single source sample, sequenced in a study. In TCRdb, the RT-PCR reads were re-called with MiXCR into one record per CDR3 protein. The sample lists 650,000 to 800,000 distinct CDR3 sequences; approximately 14% were seen once. Sequenced: memory CD4+ T cells from blood. The receptor source for this set is a female donor in good health, serving as a healthy control.

There are a few counts of this clonotype. The chain has TRBV7-2 and TRBJ1-2; D unresolved. V was pared by 5 bases and J by 5 bases, with 12 bases between. This CDR3 has 13 residues. Germline CDR1 is SGHTA and CDR2 is FQGNSA. The CDR3 region is CASSPSDVYGYTF. The CDR3 DNA reads as TGTGCCAGCAGCCCGTCAGACGTGTATGGCTACACCTTC.

This clonotype showed up many times. One end of the junction is discordant with germline, which a read error may explain. The V and J genes are TRBV7-7 and TRBJ2-3; TRBD2 matches at 9 bases. Germline CDR1 SSHAT, CDR2 FNYEAQ (reference sequence). The CDR3 loop spans 16 amino acids. This chain's CDR3 is CASSPGTAGGGDTQYF. The CDR3 DNA is TGTGCTAGCAGCCCGGGTACAGCGGGAGGAGGAGATACGCAGTATTTT.

The chain recombines TRBV20-1 with TRBJ1-1; D unresolved. With 5 bases removed from V and 1 base from J, the gap between germline ends came to 8 bases. Germline values: CDR1 DFQATT, CDR2 SNEGSKA (reference sequence). The CDR3 loop spans 12 amino acids. The CDR3 DNA reads as TGCAGTGCTGCAGATCCGAACACTGAAGCTTTCTTT. Protein sequence: CSAADPNTEAFF.

This clonotype was counted only a few times. The gene calls are TRBV6-5 and TRBJ1-2; no definite D call. V was shortened by 3 bases and J by 3 bases, with 14 bases between the two germline ends. Per the germline V gene, CDR1 is MNHEY and CDR2 is SVGAGI. The CDR3 runs to 15 residues. In DNA, the CDR3 is TGTGCCAGCAGTTATAATTGGAGGACGGACTATGGCTACACCTTC. Translated, it gives CASSYNWRTDYGYTF.

This clonotype appeared a few times. V is TRBV20-1 and J is TRBJ2-1, with TRBD1 matching over 11 bases. The CDR3 is 15 residues long. Germline CDR1 and CDR2: DFQATT and SNEGSKA (reference sequence). The J segment lost 9 bases and the V segment lost 3 bases, leaving 10 bases of the junction unmatched. In DNA, the CDR3 is TGCAGTGCTAGGGACCGGGACAGGGGGGACGGTGAGCAGTTCTTC. Its protein product is CSARDRDRGDGEQFF.

In its sample, this clonotype was seen many times. V gene TRBV27 combines with J gene TRBJ1-2; 7 bases fit TRBD1. Per the germline V gene, CDR1 is MNHEY and CDR2 is SMNVEV (reference sequence). This CDR3 is built from 14 residues. Trimming at V came to 5 bases and at J to 4 bases, leaving 7 bases not matched to a gene. CDR3 in amino acids: CASSTSDRVYGYTF. CDR3 bases: TGTGCCAGCAGTACTTCTGACAGGGTCTATGGCTACACCTTC.

In its sample, this clonotype was seen a few times. The chain uses TRBV5-6 and TRBJ1-5; D remains unclear. Trimming removed 7 bases from V and 5 bases from J, with 10 bases in between. This CDR3 has 12 residues. Germline V gene sequence: CDR1 SGHDT, CDR2 YYEEEE. CDR3 DNA: TGTGCCAGCGGACGGTTAGATCAGCCCCAGCATTTT. Amino acid sequence: CASGRLDQPQHF.

The chain recombines TRBV10-3 with TRBJ2-4; D may correspond to TRBD1 or TRBD2 (5 bases each). This CDR3 region has 15 residues. V shed 0 bases and J shed 7 bases, with 13 bases lying between them. The germline CDR1 and CDR2 sequences are ENHRY and SYGVKD. CDR3 nucleotide sequence: TGTGCCATCAGTGAGTCGACGGGGCCGGGGAACATTCAGTACTTC. The encoded protein is CAISESTGPGNIQYF.

This clonotype was seen only a few times. The V gene is TRBV4-1, the J gene TRBJ2-3, with a weak D call TRBD2 (5 bases). Germline V gene sequence: CDR1 MGHRA, CDR2 YSYEKL. Trimming took 2 bases from V and 0 from J, leaving 15 bases between them. The CDR3 runs to 17 residues. The CDR3 bases are TGCGCCAGCAGCCAATCGGGAATGGCCGCAAGCACAGATACGCAGTATTTT. This gives the protein CASSQSGMAASTDTQYF.

The sample holds many counts of this clonotype. V and J are TRBV20-1 and TRBJ1-4; no firm D call. The CDR3 has 11 residues. Trimming took off 6 bases at V and 8 bases at J, with 10 bases between the two ends. Germline CDR1 is DFQATT and CDR2 is SNEGSKA (reference sequence). The CDR3 protein is CSASGWEKLFF. CDR3 nucleotide sequence: TGCAGTGCCTCCGGGTGGGAAAAACTGTTTTTT.

This rearrangement joins TRBV18 to TRBJ2-5; D possibly corresponds to TRBD2 (6 bases). This CDR3 has 14 residues. In germline, CDR1 is KGHSH, CDR2 LQKENI. Trimming took 10 bases from V and 3 from J, leaving 18 bases between them. The CDR3 nucleotides read TGTGCCACGCGGGGCACGGCTGAAAAAGAGACCCAGTACTTC. Its translation: CATRGTAEKETQYF.

V is TRBV20-1 and J is TRBJ2-3; D is possibly TRBD2 (5 bases). CDR3 size: 15 residues. Trimming took off 5 bases at V and 4 bases at J, with 19 bases between the two ends. Germline CDR1 DFQATT, CDR2 SNEGSKA (reference sequence). The CDR3 nucleotides are TGCAGTGCTGAGGGCTGGGTGAGAGGTGCAGATACGCAGTATTTT. Translation gives CSAEGWVRGADTQYF.

This clonotype appeared many times. This chain joins TRBV7-3 and TRBJ2-3; 8 bases are a match to TRBD1. The CDR3 is made up of 15 amino acids. Trimming took 0 bases from V and 4 from J; bases not matched to a gene: 3. Germline CDR1 SGHTA, CDR2 FQGTGA. The CDR3 DNA is TGTGCCAGCAGCTTAACCTCGGACAGGGCAGATACGCAGTATTTT. Amino acids: CASSLTSDRADTQYF. The whole variable domain, remainder taken from reference TRBV7-3 and TRBJ2-3, is GAGVSQTPSNKVTEKGKYVELRCDPISGHTALYWYRQSLGQGPEFLIYFQGTGAADDSGLPNDRFFAVRPEGSVSTLKIQRTERGDSAVYLCASSLTSDRADTQYFGPGTRLTVL.

This clonotype was found a few times. The V and J genes are TRBV4-2 and TRBJ2-6, with D unclear. The germline V and J ends were trimmed by 0 bases and 0 bases, with 9 bases remaining between them. Germline CDR1 reads LGHNA; CDR2 reads YNFKEQ. The CDR3 sequence is 17 residues long. This chain's CDR3 is CASSQEAGLSGANVLTF. The CDR3 coding sequence is TGTGCCAGCAGCCAAGAAGCAGGCCTCTCTGGGGCCAACGTCCTGACTTTC.

This clonotype was found a few times. The chain has TRBV7-2 and TRBJ1-5; possible D gene TRBD1, 5 bases. Per germline, CDR1 SGHTA and CDR2 FQGNSA. The V end was cut by 8 bases, the J end by 0 bases, with 11 bases between. There are 14 residues in the CDR3. The CDR3 is CASGAGLSNQPQHF. The CDR3 bases are TGTGCCAGCGGTGCAGGGCTTAGCAATCAGCCCCAGCATTTT.

CDR3 in DNA: TGTGCCAGCAAGGGGACAGGGGGGTCCTACGAGCAGTACTTC. This translates into CASKGTGGSYEQYF. This chain uses TRBV2 with TRBJ2-7; 11 bases fit TRBD1. V dropped 7 bases and J dropped 1; count of bases not matched to a gene: 3. Germline CDR1 SNHLY, CDR2 FYNNEI. The CDR3 runs to 14 residues.

This clonotype appeared a few times. This chain uses TRBV20-1 with TRBJ2-7; D call uncertain. CDR1 is DFQATT and CDR2 is SNEGSKA in the germline V gene (reference sequence). This CDR3 has 15 amino acids. Trimming left V 0 bases short and J 5 bases short, with 17 bases between. The CDR3: CSARDRTRPWDEQYF. The CDR3 coding sequence is TGCAGTGCTAGAGATCGTACCCGGCCCTGGGACGAGCAGTACTTC.

This clonotype has more than one count but fewer than ten. This sequence joins TRBV5-1 and TRBJ2-1; TRBD1 is a possible D gene (7 bases). Trimming removed 2 bases at V and 9 bases at J, with 18 bases between. From germline, CDR1 is SGHRS and CDR2 YFSETQ. This CDR3 comprises 15 residues. CDR3: CASSFLQGSEGEQFF. Here the CDR3 DNA reads TGCGCCAGCAGCTTTCTACAGGGGTCGGAGGGTGAGCAGTTCTTC.

This clonotype was observed many times. The chain couples TRBV7-3 to TRBJ2-7, with D hard to call. Trimming pared 5 bases from V and 3 bases from J, leaving 11 bases between. The CDR3 totals 13 residues. CDR1 is SGHTA, CDR2 FQGTGA, per germline. DNA for the CDR3: TGTGCCAGCAGCGTTAACATGGGCTACGAGCAGTACTTC. Translation gives CASSVNMGYEQYF.

This clonotype was counted ten times or more. The J gene is TRBJ2-1, the V gene TRBV5-1; 9 bases line up with TRBD2. Germline trimming cut 1 base from V and 6 bases from J; bases unmatched to any gene: 5. The CDR3 is made up of 15 amino acids. The germline V gene encodes CDR1 SGHRS and CDR2 YFSETQ. CDR3 protein: CASSLRGGGGNEQFF. In DNA form, the CDR3 reads TGCGCCAGCAGCTTGCGCGGGGGGGGTGGCAATGAGCAGTTCTTC.

This clonotype was picked up a small number of times. The chain employs TRBV7-2 and TRBJ1-5; D ambiguous. This CDR3 spans 13 amino acids. V was pared by 5 bases and J by 9 bases, with 14 bases between. Germline CDR1 reads SGHTA; CDR2 reads FQGNSA. The CDR3 region is CASSPHVDSPQHF. The CDR3 DNA is TGTGCCAGCAGCCCCCACGTGGACTCGCCCCAGCATTTT.

The chain is built from TRBV14 and TRBJ2-1; 8 bases are a match to TRBD1. V lost 0 bases, J lost 9 bases, and 10 bases stayed unmatched. The germline V gene encodes CDR1 SGHDN and CDR2 FVKESK. CDR3 length: 16 residues. The DNA for the CDR3 is TGTGCCAGCAGCCAAGACCCGTCAGGGGGCCTTGGTGAGCAGTTCTTC. Residues: CASSQDPSGGLGEQFF. Filled out from reference TRBV14 and TRBJ2-1, the complete variable domain reads EAGVTQFPSHSVIEKGQTVTLRCDPISGHDNLYWYRRVMGKEIKFLLHFVKESKQDESGMPNNRFLAERTGGTYSTLKVQPAELEDSGVYFCASSQDPSGGLGEQFFGPGTRLTVL.

This clonotype occurred a few times. The chain is built from TRBV12-3 or TRBV12-4 and TRBJ1-1; D remains unclear. V was cut by 10 bases and J by 4 bases, with 13 bases left in between. The length of the CDR3 is 12 residues. CDR3 nucleotide sequence: TGTGCCACCTTTACCCGAAGCACTGAAGCTTTCTTT. Translation: CATFTRSTEAFF.

This clonotype came up many times. This chain joins TRBV29-1 and TRBJ2-3, with 8 bases matching TRBD1. The V segment lost 6 bases and the J segment 7 bases; nucleotides outside the gene matches: 9. Germline loops: CDR1 SQVTM, CDR2 ANQGSEA. This CDR3 is 13 amino acids long. The CDR3 reads CSVGQGQTYTQYF. In DNA, the CDR3 is TGCAGCGTCGGACAGGGACAGACTTATACGCAGTATTTT.

V gene TRBV13 combines with J gene TRBJ1-1, with D perhaps matching TRBD1 (5 bases). CDR1 is PRHDT, CDR2 FYEKMQ, per germline (reference sequence). The CDR3 extends over 14 amino acids. Trimming pared 6 bases from V and 3 bases from J, leaving 14 bases between. The CDR3 DNA is TGTGCCAGCAGGCCGTGGACACCCTACACTGAAGCTTTCTTT. It yields the protein CASRPWTPYTEAFF.

This clonotype was counted a few times. The chain joins TRBV7-2 to TRBJ2-5; no firm D call. CDR1 is SGHTA, CDR2 FQGNSA, per germline. V lost 1 base to trimming and J lost 4 bases, with 13 bases between them. This CDR3 contains 15 residues. The CDR3 loop reads CASSLELRARETQYF. The CDR3 DNA reads TGTGCCAGCAGCTTAGAGCTTCGGGCCAGAGAGACCCAGTACTTC.

V usage is TRBV20-1 and J usage is TRBJ2-1, with D perhaps TRBD1 or TRBD2 (5 bases each). The CDR3 consists of 13 residues. Trimming took off 1 base at V and 10 bases at J, with 14 bases between the two ends. Per the germline V gene, CDR1 is DFQATT and CDR2 is SNEGSKA (reference sequence). The CDR3 protein is CSARGGLDLEQFF. Here the CDR3 DNA reads TGCAGTGCTAGAGGGGGGTTAGACCTCGAGCAGTTCTTC.

This clonotype has only a few counts. The J gene is TRBJ2-7, the V gene TRBV7-2; a weak D match, TRBD2 (6 bases). The germline V gene has CDR1 SGHTA and CDR2 FQGNSA. This CDR3 spans 16 amino acids. Trimming cost V 4 bases and J 3 bases, with 19 bases left between them. The CDR3 loop reads CASSSGWGRGNYEQYF. In DNA, the CDR3 is TGTGCCAGCAGCTCGGGGTGGGGACGGGGGAACTACGAGCAGTACTTC.